Presented here are 31 T cell receptor beta chains from one specimen sequenced in a study of blood T cell repertoires in COVID-19. Sequencing was performed with immunoSEQ multiplex PCR; in TCRdb, only in-frame clones are kept and a portion is missing. The table includes about 410,000 clones, nearly 90% detected once. Sequences were obtained from PBMCs or T cells enriched from blood (not recorded which). These receptors came from a woman in her 30s who had recovered from COVID-19.

The chain links TRBV7-2 to TRBJ1-6; no clear D gene. CDR3 size: 15 residues. Trimming stripped 1 base from V and 9 bases from J, with 13 bases between. The germline gives CDR1 SGHTA, CDR2 FQGNSA. Written as DNA, the CDR3 is TGTGCCAGCAGCTTAGTTGAGTGGAGAGGTTCACCCCTCCACTTT. It translates to CASSLVEWRGSPLHF.

The rearrangement uses TRBV3-1 (or the pseudogene TRBV3-2) and TRBJ2-7; tentative D call: TRBD1 (5 bases). The CDR3 totals 13 residues. CDR1 LGHDT and CDR2 YNNKEL come from the germline V gene (reference sequence). Trimming took off 4 bases at V and 2 bases at J, with 9 bases between the two ends. The CDR3 DNA reads as TGTGCCAGCAGCCCCGGACATACCTACGAGCAGTACTTC. Translation gives CASSPGHTYEQYF.

V gene TRBV28 combines with J gene TRBJ1-2; D remains unclear. The V gene's germline CDR1 is MDHEN and CDR2 SYDVKM. V was shortened by 7 bases and J by 8 bases, with 17 bases between the two germline ends. CDR3 length: 13 amino acids. In DNA form, the CDR3 reads TGTGCCAGCACCCCCGGGGTGGTGGGCGGCTACACCTTC. Amino acid sequence: CASTPGVVGGYTF.

This clone was recorded only once. The genes are TRBV6-5 and TRBJ1-3; the D is unclear. Between the trimmed V and J ends, which lost 0 bases and 3 bases, there was a span of 12 bases. CDR3 length equals 16 residues. Germline V gives CDR1 MNHEY, CDR2 SVGAGI. The CDR3 DNA follows: TGTGCCAGCAGTTACTCGGTACCTGGAGGTGGAAACACCATATATTTT. Translated, it gives CASSYSVPGGGNTIYF.

The gene calls are TRBV27 and TRBJ2-1; 11 nucleotides align to TRBD2. The CDR3 loop spans 18 amino acids. V gave up 5 bases and J gave up 4 bases; unmatched junction bases: 13. The V gene's germline CDR1 is MNHEY and CDR2 SMNVEV (reference sequence). The CDR3 coding sequence is TGTGCCAGCAGTAGGATCGGGACTAGCGGCACAATATACAATGAGCAGTTCTTC. Translating gives CASSRIGTSGTIYNEQFF.

This sequence joins TRBV6-5 and TRBJ1-2; TRBD1 agrees at 7 bases. Looked up from germline, CDR1 is MNHEY and CDR2 is SVGAGI. V lost 5 bases to trimming and J lost 5 bases; unmatched junction nucleotides: 11. The CDR3 extends over 15 amino acids. CDR3 sequence (DNA): TGTGCCAGCAGTATAGGGACAGCCAGAGAGTATGGCTACACCTTC. Protein sequence: CASSIGTAREYGYTF.

The chain links TRBV28 to TRBJ2-3; possibly TRBD2 for D (5 bases). CDR1 MDHEN and CDR2 SYDVKM come from the germline V gene. V was pared by 3 bases and J by 1 base, with 8 bases between. The CDR3 is 14 amino acids. The CDR3 DNA sequence: TGTGCCAGCAGTTTGGTCGGGGGCACAGATACGCAGTATTTT. It specifies CASSLVGGTDTQYF.

The chain combines TRBV14 with TRBJ1-2, with 9 nucleotides matching TRBD1. This CDR3 contains 13 residues. J was trimmed by 4 bases and V by 3 bases; bases with no gene match: 0. The germline V gene has CDR1 SGHDN and CDR2 FVKESK. In DNA form, the CDR3 reads TGTGCCAGCAGCCAGGACAGGGGCTATGGCTACACCTTC. Encoded protein: CASSQDRGYGYTF.

The CDR3 protein is CASSLEEESTDTQYF. The DNA for the CDR3 is TGTGCCAGCAGCCTGGAGGAGGAGTCCACAGATACGCAGTATTTT. The V gene is TRBV21-1, the J gene TRBJ2-3; the listed D gene, TRBD2, was not tested against the DNA. TRBV21-1 is a recognized pseudogene. This CDR3 spans 15 amino acids.

The chain links TRBV2 to TRBJ2-2, with 8 bases matching TRBD2. Germline CDR1 SNHLY, CDR2 FYNNEI. The trim removed 6 bases at V and 5 bases at J, leaving 8 bases unmatched. The CDR3 has 15 residues. The DNA for the CDR3 is TGTGCCAGCAGCCTTCGGGGGGGCCGGACCGGGGAGCTGTTTTTT. It codes for CASSLRGGRTGELFF.

V is TRBV9 and J is TRBJ1-2, with no clear D. V lost 0 bases to trimming and J lost 3 bases, with 12 bases between them. Germline V gene data show CDR1 as SGDLS and CDR2 as YYNGEE. The CDR3 runs 15 residues. For the CDR3, the DNA is TGTGCCAGCAGCGTAGACCCTCTTCGGTACTATGGCTACACCTTC. This codes for CASSVDPLRYYGYTF.

The V call is TRBV7-3, the J call TRBJ1-1, with D perhaps TRBD1 (5 bases). This CDR3 comprises 14 residues. The germline V and J ends were trimmed by 0 bases and 1 base, with 6 bases remaining between them. Per the germline V gene, CDR1 is SGHTA and CDR2 is FQGTGA. DNA for the CDR3: TGTGCCAGCAGCTTAACGACAGAGAACACTGAAGCTTTCTTT. It yields the protein CASSLTTENTEAFF.

As for this clone: Other DNA sequences in the sample encode the same CDR3. The chain's CDR3 is CSVLLNTEAFF. The CDR3 region has the DNA TGCAGCGTACTCCTGAACACTGAAGCTTTCTTT. This chain joins TRBV29-1 and TRBJ1-1; D not resolved. Germline V CDR1 and CDR2: SQVTM, ANQGSEA. The CDR3 is 11 residues long. Trimming stripped 6 bases from V and 0 bases from J, with 5 bases between.

The chain employs TRBV24-1 and TRBJ2-7; 8 bases are a match to TRBD1. V shed 4 bases, J shed 6 bases, and the junction held 7 bases outside the gene matches. Germline V gives CDR1 KGHDR, CDR2 SFDVKD. The CDR3 is made up of 14 amino acids. The CDR3 DNA follows: TGTGCCACCAGTGAGGACAGGGCCCCGTTCGAGCAGTACTTC. Translation gives CATSEDRAPFEQYF.

The chain uses TRBV5-1 and TRBJ2-7; 11 nucleotides match TRBD2. This CDR3 comprises 13 residues. After removal of 7 bases from V and 3 bases from J, the junction contained 3 bases not matched to a gene. Germline loops: CDR1 SGHRS, CDR2 YFSETQ. CDR3 loop: CASGGTSGYEQYF. Written as DNA, the CDR3 is TGCGCCAGCGGAGGGACTAGCGGCTACGAGCAGTACTTC.

V and J are TRBV29-1 and TRBJ1-3; possible D gene TRBD1, 5 bases. Germline V lookup: CDR1 SQVTM, CDR2 ANQGSEA. The length of the CDR3 is 13 residues. Trimming left V 5 bases short and J 0 bases short, with 8 bases between. The CDR3 here is CSVRRDSGNTIYF. The CDR3 coding sequence is TGCAGCGTTCGCAGGGACTCTGGAAACACCATATATTTT.

The CDR3 nucleotides read TGTGCCAGTAGTGGTCAGGGGGCACGTCAGCCCCAGCATTTT. Its protein product is CASSGQGARQPQHF. This chain uses TRBV19 with TRBJ1-5; TRBD1 agrees at 8 bases. The V gene end was trimmed by 5 bases and the J gene end by 6 bases; junction bases not matched to a gene: 6. Germline V gene data show CDR1 as LNHDA and CDR2 as SQIVND (reference sequence). This CDR3 contains 14 residues. The entire variable domain, with the rest obtained from reference TRBV19 and TRBJ1-5, is as follows: DGGITQSPKYLFRKEGQNVTLSCEQNLNHDAMYWYRQDPGQGLRLIYYSQIVNDFQKGDIAEGYSVSREKKESFPLTVTSAQKNPTAFYLCASSGQGARQPQHFGDGTRLSIL.

The chain employs TRBV7-2 and TRBJ1-1; TRBD1 is a possible D gene (6 bases). Germline CDR1 and CDR2: SGHTA and FQGNSA. V lost 2 bases, J lost 4 bases, and 11 bases lay in between. The CDR3 has 14 amino acids. The CDR3 DNA reads as TGTGCCAGCAGCTTATGGGGGCTAGGCACTGAAGCTTTCTTT. Its protein product is CASSLWGLGTEAFF.

This rearrangement joins TRBV28 to TRBJ1-4; D unclear. The length of the CDR3 is 11 residues. V lost 4 bases, J lost 6 bases, and 3 bases lay in between. Germline loops: CDR1 MDHEN, CDR2 SYDVKM. This chain's CDR3 is CASSSDEKLFF. DNA of the CDR3: TGTGCCAGCAGTTCCGATGAAAAACTGTTTTTT.

The chain is built from TRBV7-6 and TRBJ1-2; 11 bases map to TRBD1. The J segment lost 8 bases and the V segment lost 2 bases, leaving 7 bases of the junction unmatched. The CDR3 is 15 residues long. Germline V gene sequence: CDR1 SGHVS, CDR2 FNYEAQ. The CDR3 DNA reads TGTGCCAGCAGCTTACAGGACAGGGGGCGGTACGGCTACACCTTC. The encoded protein is CASSLQDRGRYGYTF.

The V call is TRBV3-1 (or the pseudogene TRBV3-2), the J call TRBJ1-4; 7 nucleotides agree with TRBD1. From germline, CDR1 is LGHDT and CDR2 YNNKEL (reference sequence). V dropped 3 bases and J dropped 3; count of bases not matched to a gene: 4. This CDR3 is 15 amino acids long. The CDR3 DNA follows: TGTGCCAGCAGCCAGTTCGGGACAGCTAATGAAAAACTGTTTTTT. Amino acid sequence: CASSQFGTANEKLFF.

The sample holds a few counts of this clone. The chain is built from TRBV28 and TRBJ2-7, with 7 bases identical to TRBD2. Trimming removed 8 bases from V and 6 bases from J; junction bases left unmatched: 7. The CDR3 is made up of 12 amino acids. Germline V CDR1 and CDR2: MDHEN, SYDVKM. CDR3 protein: CASGRGGIEQYF. The CDR3 nucleotides read TGTGCCAGCGGGAGGGGCGGAATCGAGCAGTACTTC.

This clone was counted a single time. The chain links TRBV18 to TRBJ2-5; TRBD2 matches at 15 bases. The CDR3 loop spans 17 amino acids. Germline assignment: CDR1 KGHSH and CDR2 LQKENI. Losses at the gene ends were 4 bases for V and 5 bases for J; bases not matched to a gene: 8. This CDR3 reads CASSRGLAGGGGETQYF. CDR3 DNA sequence: TGTGCCAGCTCACGGGGACTAGCGGGAGGTGGAGGCGAGACCCAGTACTTC.

V and J are TRBV15 and TRBJ1-1, with TRBD1 identical over 8 bases. Germline-derived CDR1 and CDR2 are LNHNV and YYDKDF (reference sequence). This CDR3 region has 15 residues. The J segment lost 0 bases and the V segment lost 10 bases, leaving 10 bases of the junction unmatched. Here the CDR3 DNA reads TGTGCCAGCAAGCAGGGGGCTCGGTTGAACACTGAAGCTTTCTTT. It yields the protein CASKQGARLNTEAFF.

Regarding this clone: An end of the junction differs from the germline gene, which may be a read error. The CDR3 is CASSEGARYSEQFF. For the CDR3, the DNA is TGTGCCAGCAGCGAGGGGGCGCGGTACAGTGAGCAGTTCTTC. This chain connects TRBV6-4 to TRBJ2-1; TRBD1 aligns across 7 bases. There are 14 residues in the CDR3. Germline CDR1 MRHNA, CDR2 SNTAGT.

The genes are TRBV7-2 and TRBJ2-2; perhaps TRBD2 as D (6 bases). The germline V gene has CDR1 SGHTA and CDR2 FQGNSA. The V and J ends lost 5 bases and 5 bases respectively, with 9 bases between them. The CDR3 consists of 13 residues. CDR3 in DNA: TGTGCCAGCAGCCGGGACTTTACCGGGGAGCTGTTTTTT. Its translation: CASSRDFTGELFF.

The table lists this clone with a count of one. The rearrangement uses TRBV10-3 and TRBJ1-5, with 8 bases aligning to TRBD1. V shed 10 bases, J shed 4 bases, and the junction held 9 bases outside the gene matches. Germline lookup yields CDR1 ENHRY and CDR2 SYGVKD. The CDR3 has 14 residues. CDR3 residues: CATKSGGPNQPQHF. The CDR3 DNA is TGTGCCACGAAGTCAGGGGGCCCGAATCAGCCCCAGCATTTT.

CDR3 protein: CASSLGLAGTYEQYF. The CDR3 DNA reads as TGTGCCAGCAGTTTAGGGCTAGCGGGGACCTACGAGCAGTACTTC. The chain employs TRBV28 and TRBJ2-7, with 9 bases fitting TRBD2. The CDR3 contains 15 residues. CDR1 and CDR2 from the germline V gene are MDHEN and SYDVKM. V shed 2 bases, J shed 2 bases, and the junction held 4 bases outside the gene matches.

The V and J genes are TRBV9 and TRBJ2-7; 10 nucleotides match TRBD2. Per the germline V gene, CDR1 is SGDLS and CDR2 is YYNGEE. The CDR3 is made up of 16 amino acids. With 0 bases clipped from V and 2 bases from J, the junction kept 5 bases outside the gene matches. CDR3: CASSVGISGGAYEQYF. The CDR3, as DNA: TGTGCCAGCAGCGTAGGGATAAGCGGGGGGGCCTACGAGCAGTACTTC.

The CDR3 coding sequence is TGCGCCAGCAGCTTGGCAGGGGGCCCCACAGATACGCAGTATTTT. It yields the protein CASSLAGGPTDTQYF. The rearrangement links TRBV5-1 to TRBJ2-3, with 8 bases fitting TRBD1. Germline V gene data show CDR1 as SGHRS and CDR2 as YFSETQ. The CDR3 length is 15 residues. V gave up 0 bases and J gave up 2 bases; unmatched junction bases: 2. Based on the CDR3 plus reference TRBV5-1 and TRBJ2-3, the full variable domain is KAGVTQTPRYLIKTRGQQVTLSCSPISGHRSVSWYQQTPGQGLQFLFEYFSETQRNKGNFPGRFSGRQFSNSRSEMNVSTLELGDSALYLCASSLAGGPTDTQYFGPGTRLTVL.

The gene calls are TRBV29-1 and TRBJ1-3; D ambiguous. V was pared by 2 bases and J by 0 bases, with 5 bases between. This CDR3 region has 13 residues. Germline V gene sequence: CDR1 SQVTM, CDR2 ANQGSEA. CDR3 bases: TGCAGCGTTGAAAGCCACTCTGGAAACACCATATATTTT. Encoded protein: CSVESHSGNTIYF.